The next 6 T cell receptor beta chains were all read from a single sample in a study of cytomegalovirus exposure and HLA in healthy donors. PCR amplification relied on 60 Vbeta primers (plus 13 Jbeta primers). The table came from immunoSEQ multiplex PCR; TCRdb's copy has only in-frame clones and leaves some out. The sample contains around 150,000 clones, more than 80% of which appear only once. Sequencing was carried out using PBMCs. The receptors here all came from a woman between 40 and 55 years old in good health and CMV-seropositive.

The chain employs TRBV19 and TRBJ1-1; D gene ambiguous. CDR1 is LNHDA, CDR2 SQIVND, per germline (reference sequence). Trimming shortened V by 6 bases and J by 0 bases, and 11 bases separated the two germline ends. The CDR3 consists of 14 residues. CDR3 sequence reads: CASSLTELNTEAFF. CDR3 nucleotide sequence: TGTGCCAGTAGCTTAACAGAGCTGAACACTGAAGCTTTCTTT. Filled out from reference TRBV19 and TRBJ1-1, the complete variable domain reads DGGITQSPKYLFRKEGQNVTLSCEQNLNHDAMYWYRQDPGQGLRLIYYSQIVNDFQKGDIAEGYSVSREKKESFPLTVTSAQKNPTAFYLCASSLTELNTEAFFGQGTRLTVV.

V is TRBV28 and J is TRBJ2-3; TRBD1 is a possible D gene (6 bases). The germline gives CDR1 MDHEN, CDR2 SYDVKM. The CDR3 sequence is 15 residues long. Trimming cost V 1 base and J 4 bases, with 12 bases left between them. CDR3 amino acids: CASSLSGGAADTQYF. The CDR3 DNA sequence: TGTGCCAGCAGTTTATCTGGGGGCGCAGCAGATACGCAGTATTTT.

This clone was recorded once. The chain joins TRBV7-2 to TRBJ1-2; a weak D match, TRBD1 (5 bases). This CDR3 comprises 13 residues. Trimming shortened V by 3 bases and J by 6 bases, and 11 bases separated the two germline ends. Looked up from germline, CDR1 is SGHTA and CDR2 is FQGNSA. CDR3 sequence (DNA): TGTGCCAGCAGCTTTTCCAGGGATCATGGCTACACCTTC. Its translation is CASSFSRDHGYTF.

J is TRBJ1-1 and V is TRBV7-2; weak D call: TRBD1 (5 bases). With 5 bases removed from V and 5 bases from J, the gap between germline ends came to 21 bases. Per germline, CDR1 SGHTA and CDR2 FQGNSA. This CDR3 spans 16 amino acids. CDR3 in amino acids: CASSHGGGRARTEAFF. The CDR3 DNA follows: TGTGCCAGCAGCCACGGGGGGGGTCGCGCGAGGACTGAAGCTTTCTTT.

This sequence joins TRBV2 and TRBJ1-1; TRBD1 is a possible D gene (5 bases). V lost 3 bases, J lost 1 base, and 6 bases lay in between. The CDR3 is made up of 13 amino acids. Germline V gene data show CDR1 as SNHLY and CDR2 as FYNNEI. The DNA for the CDR3 is TGTGCCAGCAGTGAGGGGGGGAACACTGAAGCTTTCTTT. This encodes CASSEGGNTEAFF.

The chain carries TRBV29-1 and TRBJ1-1; 8 bases are a match to TRBD1. With 7 bases clipped from V and 1 base from J, the junction kept 5 bases outside the gene matches. CDR1 is SQVTM, CDR2 ANQGSEA, per germline. The length of the CDR3 is 13 residues. The CDR3 spells CSAPGTGNTEAFF. CDR3 DNA sequence: TGCAGCGCCCCCGGGACAGGGAACACTGAAGCTTTCTTT.